The 18 T cell receptor beta chains reported below all come from one sample, sequenced in a study of beta chain features in type 1 diabetes. General observations from the study: Type 1 diabetes patients had TCRB CDR3s that were shorter (moderately but significantly so) in all four CD4+ subsets.

No antigen has been assigned to these receptors. What was sequenced were expressed TCRB transcripts, since all of the isolated RNA had been reverse transcribed. This table comes from immunoSEQ multiplex PCR, and its TCRdb copy is limited to in-frame clones, with some not included. The sample lists under 300,000 clones; about 15% were seen once. The sample consisted of naive CD4+ T cells from blood. Source of these receptors: a man younger than 40 with type 1 diabetes.

In this sample, this clone turned up a few times. In nucleotides, the CDR3 is TGCGCCAGCAGCTTGGACCTCGGGTCACCCCTCCACTTT. Amino acids: CASSLDLGSPLHF. The chain carries TRBV5-1 and TRBJ1-6; no firm D call. V was clipped by 0 bases and J by 10 bases, with 8 bases between them. Germline loops: CDR1 SGHRS, CDR2 YFSETQ. The CDR3 extends over 13 amino acids.

This clone appeared a few times. The rearrangement uses TRBV30 and TRBJ1-1; the D gene is possibly TRBD1 (5 bases). The CDR3 has 17 residues. The V gene's germline CDR1 is GTSNPN and CDR2 SVGIG (reference sequence). V dropped 0 bases and J dropped 1 base, with 18 bases sitting between them. CDR3 residues: CAWSVLRQGAGNTEAFF. The CDR3 DNA follows: TGTGCCTGGAGTGTTCTGAGGCAGGGTGCAGGGAACACTGAAGCTTTCTTT.

The rearrangement uses TRBV9 and TRBJ2-2; 7 positions match TRBD2. The CDR3 runs to 14 residues. V was clipped by 0 bases and J by 7 bases; unmatched bases: 3. Germline CDR1 SGDLS, CDR2 YYNGEE. CDR3 residues: CASSVAGGVGELFF. The CDR3 coding sequence is TGTGCCAGCAGCGTAGCGGGGGGTGTCGGGGAGCTGTTTTTT.

The V gene is TRBV28, the J gene TRBJ1-2; D is possibly TRBD1 (6 bases). This CDR3 is 17 amino acids long. CDR1 is MDHEN, CDR2 SYDVKM, per germline. Trimming shortened V by 1 base and J by 5 bases, and 20 bases separated the two germline ends. As DNA, the CDR3 is TGTGCCAGCAGTTTATTAGTCGGCGGACAGAGTTTTTATGGCTACACCTTC. Translation gives CASSLLVGGQSFYGYTF.

This clone came up a few times. This chain uses TRBV5-4 with TRBJ2-7; weak D call: TRBD1 (6 bases). Germline CDR1 reads SGHNT; CDR2 reads YYREEE (reference sequence). The CDR3 extends over 14 amino acids. The germline V and J ends were trimmed by 4 bases and 0 bases, with 11 bases remaining between them. The CDR3 nucleotides read TGTGCCAGCAGCCCCCGGACAGACTCCTACGAGCAGTACTTC. Residues: CASSPRTDSYEQYF.

This clone was picked up one time. At one end the junction does not follow the germline gene, possibly because of a read error. This chain uses TRBV2 with TRBJ2-7; D is perhaps TRBD2 (5 bases). This CDR3 has 17 residues. Germline V gives CDR1 SNHLY, CDR2 FYNNEI. Here the CDR3 reads CASSEGGVGSRAYEQYF. CDR3 sequence (DNA): TGTGCCAGCAGCGAAGGTGGAGTGGGGAGTCGGGCTTACGAGCAGTACTTC. The whole variable domain, remainder taken from reference TRBV2 and TRBJ2-7, is EPEVTQTPSHQVTQMGQEVILRCVPISNHLYFYWYRQILGQKVEFLVSFYNNEISEKSEIFDDQFSVERPDGSNFTLKIRSTKLEDSAMYFCASSEGGVGSRAYEQYFGPGTRLTVT.

V usage is TRBV7-2 and J usage is TRBJ2-7; 10 nucleotides line up with TRBD1. This CDR3 has 16 amino acids. The trim removed 1 base at V and 3 bases at J, leaving 6 bases unmatched. The V gene's germline CDR1 is SGHTA and CDR2 FQGNSA. The CDR3 coding sequence is TGTGCCAGCAGCTTAGGACAGGGGGCGCGGGTCTACGAGCAGTACTTC. It translates to CASSLGQGARVYEQYF.

The sample holds a few counts of this clone. The rearrangement joins TRBV5-1 to TRBJ2-1; 9 bases are a match to TRBD2. The CDR3 is made up of 18 amino acids. Germline values: CDR1 SGHRS, CDR2 YFSETQ. J lost 3 bases, V lost 0 bases, and 10 bases had no gene match. The CDR3 here is CASSLEWASGENYNEQFF. The CDR3, as DNA: TGCGCCAGCAGCTTGGAATGGGCTAGCGGGGAAAACTACAATGAGCAGTTCTTC.

The sample holds a few counts of this clone. This chain joins TRBV2 and TRBJ1-5, with D unclear. V was shortened by 4 bases and J by 2 bases, with 6 bases between the two germline ends. The CDR3 is 13 residues long. Germline V gene data show CDR1 as SNHLY and CDR2 as FYNNEI. The CDR3 reads CASSGIGNQPQHF. CDR3 DNA sequence: TGTGCCAGCAGTGGTATAGGCAATCAGCCCCAGCATTTT.

This clone has a handful of counts. This chain uses TRBV18 with TRBJ1-2, with D tentatively TRBD1 (6 bases). CDR3 length: 13 amino acids. The V end lost 2 bases, the J end lost 4 bases, and 8 bases lay between the germline ends. From germline, CDR1 is KGHSH and CDR2 LQKENI. CDR3 region: CASSPGQIYGYTF. The CDR3 DNA reads TGTGCCAGCTCACCAGGACAGATCTATGGCTACACCTTC.

The V and J genes are TRBV5-8 and TRBJ2-2; 7 positions agree with TRBD1. CDR3 size: 15 residues. V gave up 4 bases and J gave up 3 bases; unmatched junction bases: 6. The germline CDR1 and CDR2 sequences are SGHTS and YDEGEE. The DNA of the CDR3 is TGTGCCAGCAGCGCCCGACAGGGCTACACCGGGGAGCTGTTTTTT. Encoded protein: CASSARQGYTGELFF.

This clone was counted only a few times. The chain carries TRBV23-1 and TRBJ1-1, with a possible D match to TRBD1 (5 bases). TRBV23-1 qualifies as an ORF whose function is uncertain. The CDR3 sequence is 18 residues long. V dropped 0 bases and J dropped 1 base, with 18 bases sitting between them. CDR3 loop: CASSQSEGRVKRNTEAFF. The CDR3 nucleotides are TGCGCCAGCAGTCAATCGGAAGGCAGGGTGAAAAGGAACACTGAAGCTTTCTTT.

CDR3: CASSFSGNQETQYF. CDR3 bases: TGTGCCAGCAGTTTTAGCGGAAACCAAGAGACCCAGTACTTC. The chain combines TRBV27 with TRBJ2-5; perhaps TRBD2 as D (6 bases). The ends were cut back, 3 bases at V and 0 bases at J, with 8 bases in the middle. The germline V gene encodes CDR1 MNHEY and CDR2 SMNVEV (reference sequence). The CDR3 contains 14 residues.

The rearrangement joins TRBV18 to TRBJ2-7; a weak D match, TRBD2 (6 bases). Between the trimmed V and J ends, which lost 3 bases and 2 bases, there was a span of 14 bases. The germline gives CDR1 KGHSH, CDR2 LQKENI. The CDR3 consists of 15 residues. CDR3 loop: CASSPTSSDPYEQYF. CDR3 DNA: TGTGCCAGCTCACCGACTAGTTCCGATCCCTACGAGCAGTACTTC.

The chain recombines TRBV5-1 with TRBJ2-3; 7 bases align to TRBD2. V was clipped by 4 bases and J by 2 bases; unmatched bases: 10. This CDR3 contains 16 residues. Germline V gives CDR1 SGHRS, CDR2 YFSETQ. The CDR3 region is CASSRISGGTTDTQYF. Written as DNA, the CDR3 is TGCGCCAGCAGCCGTATTTCGGGGGGAACCACAGATACGCAGTATTTT.

The V call is TRBV7-9, the J call TRBJ1-3; possibly TRBD1 for D (6 bases). This CDR3 has 15 residues. V was trimmed by 5 bases and J by 5 bases, leaving 16 bases between them. Germline V gives CDR1 SEHNR, CDR2 FQNEAQ (reference sequence). CDR3 bases: TGTGCCAGCAGCCCACAGGGTCCGGACCGAAACACCATATATTTT. Amino acid sequence: CASSPQGPDRNTIYF. The entire variable domain, with the rest obtained from reference TRBV7-9 and TRBJ1-3, is as follows: DTGVSQNPRHKITKRGQNVTFRCDPISEHNRLYWYRQTLGQGPEFLTYFQNEAQLEKSRLLSDRFSAERPKGSFSTLEIQRTEQGDSAMYLCASSPQGPDRNTIYFGEGSWLTVV.

J is TRBJ1-1 and V is TRBV25-1; tentative D call: TRBD1 (5 bases). CDR1 is MGHDK and CDR2 is SYGVNS in the germline V gene. CDR3 size: 13 residues. V was clipped by 6 bases and J by 5 bases, with 13 bases between them. DNA of the CDR3: TGTGCCAGCAGCCAGCGGGGGAGGACTGAAGCTTTCTTT. It encodes CASSQRGRTEAFF. Complete variable domain (other parts from reference TRBV25-1 and TRBJ1-1): EADIYQTPRYLVIGTGKKITLECSQTMGHDKMYWYQQDPGMELHLIHYSYGVNSTEKGDLSSESTVSRIRTEHFPLTLESARPSHTSQYLCASSQRGRTEAFFGQGTRLTVV.

In its sample, this clone was seen a few times. This chain joins TRBV25-1 and TRBJ2-7, with 9 positions matching TRBD1. V shed 9 bases, J shed 5 bases, and the junction held 5 bases outside the gene matches. Looked up from germline, CDR1 is MGHDK and CDR2 is SYGVNS. CDR3 size: 12 residues. The CDR3 spells CASRDRANEQYF. In DNA, the CDR3 is TGTGCCAGTCGGGACAGGGCAAACGAGCAGTACTTC.